Listed here are 14 T cell receptor beta chains from one sample, sequenced in a study of T cell repertoires in cytomegalovirus infection. MiXCR, applied by TCRdb to the reads, yields one record per CDR3 protein. Found here are roughly 220,000 distinct CDR3 sequences, 35% to 40% of them singletons; the top ten hold approximately 59%. No antigen is known for these receptors. The source material was CD8+ T cells from cultured PBMCs, sampled from culture after CMV antigen stimulation. The receptors were sampled from a human donor in good health (CMV status not recorded). Some clones in this sample may be carry-over from other donors' samples.

The V gene is TRBV3-1, the J gene TRBJ1-1; TRBD1 might be the D (6 bases). The CDR3 is 15 residues long. V was shortened by 0 bases and J by 4 bases, with 12 bases between the two germline ends. Looked up from germline, CDR1 is LGHDT and CDR2 is YNNKEL (reference sequence). CDR3 in amino acids: CASSQDQARGTEAFF. As DNA, the CDR3 is TGTGCCAGCAGCCAAGATCAGGCCAGGGGCACTGAAGCTTTCTTT.

V is TRBV7-8 and J is TRBJ1-4; 8 bases match TRBD1. The CDR3 spans 15 residues. With V trimmed by 5 bases and J by 6 bases, 8 bases remained unmatched. CDR1 and CDR2 (germline): SGHVS, FQNEAQ. CDR3 bases: TGTGCCAGCAGCCCTGGACAGGGCGGAGATGAAAAACTGTTTTTT. Translation gives CASSPGQGGDEKLFF.

The chain is built from TRBV5-4 and TRBJ2-7; no clear D gene. Between the trimmed V and J ends, which lost 0 bases and 7 bases, there was a span of 8 bases. The V gene's germline CDR1 is SGHNT and CDR2 YYREEE (reference sequence). The CDR3 spans 12 residues. CDR3 region: CASSLGSAEQYF. The CDR3 DNA follows: TGTGCCAGCAGCTTGGGTAGTGCGGAGCAGTACTTC. The full variable domain, in which reference TRBV5-4 and TRBJ2-7 provide the parts outside the CDR3, is ETGVTQSPTHLIKTRGQQVTLRCSSQSGHNTVSWYQQALGQGPQFIFQYYREEENGRGNFPPRFSGLQFPNYSSELNVNALELDDSALYLCASSLGSAEQYFGPGTRLTVT.

This clonotype has just a few counts. This chain joins TRBV20-1 and TRBJ2-5, with 9 bases aligning to TRBD2. This CDR3 contains 17 residues. V shed 3 bases and J 1 base; nucleotides not matched to a gene: 12. Germline loops: CDR1 DFQATT, CDR2 SNEGSKA (reference sequence). The CDR3 region has the DNA TGCAGTGCTAGCTTTTATCAGGCGGGAGGGCCCCAAGAGACCCAGTACTTC. As protein: CSASFYQAGGPQETQYF.

J is TRBJ2-2 and V is TRBV6-6, with D perhaps matching TRBD2 (6 bases). The germline V and J ends were trimmed by 2 bases and 4 bases, with 11 bases remaining between them. CDR3 size: 15 residues. The germline V gene encodes CDR1 MNHNY and CDR2 SVGAGI (reference sequence). CDR3 in amino acids: CASSYGRESTGELFF. The CDR3, as DNA: TGTGCCAGCAGTTACGGCCGGGAGAGCACCGGGGAGCTGTTTTTT.

The chain has TRBV7-6 and TRBJ2-1, with D possibly TRBD2 on 6 matching bases. This CDR3 has 16 residues. Germline CDR1 reads SGHVS; CDR2 reads FNYEAQ. Trimming cost V 1 base and J 3 bases, with 13 bases left between them. Here the CDR3 reads CASSLDHGSGYNEQFF. The CDR3 DNA sequence: TGTGCCAGCAGCTTAGACCACGGGAGTGGCTACAATGAGCAGTTCTTC.

V is TRBV27 and J is TRBJ1-2; tentatively, D is TRBD1 (6 bases). Trimming removed 5 bases at V and 0 bases at J, with 13 bases between. CDR1 and CDR2 from the germline V gene are MNHEY and SMNVEV (reference sequence). The CDR3 loop spans 15 amino acids. The CDR3 DNA follows: TGTGCCAGCAGTGTCACAGGGTCCTCTAACTATGGCTACACCTTC. It codes for CASSVTGSSNYGYTF.

J is TRBJ2-7 and V is TRBV11-2, with 11 bases aligning to TRBD2. Germline CDR1 and CDR2: SGHAT and FQNNGV. The CDR3 runs 15 residues. Trimming cost V 4 bases and J 2 bases; bases outside gene matches: 4. CDR3 coding DNA: TGTGCCAGCAGCTGGGGACTAGCGGAGACCTACGAGCAGTACTTC. It is translated as CASSWGLAETYEQYF.

This clonotype was detected only a few times. This rearrangement joins TRBV29-1 to TRBJ2-3; 8 bases fit TRBD2. V shed 3 bases and J 14 bases; nucleotides not matched to a gene: 7. CDR3 length equals 11 residues. The germline CDR1 and CDR2 sequences are SQVTM and ANQGSEA. CDR3 in DNA: TGCAGCGTTGATAGGGGACTAGTCTGGTATTTT. The encoded protein is CSVDRGLVWYF.

The J gene is TRBJ2-7, the V gene TRBV29-1; TRBD2 matches at 10 bases. Per the germline V gene, CDR1 is SQVTM and CDR2 is ANQGSEA. V lost 4 bases and J lost 3; bases outside the gene matches: 3. The CDR3 has 13 amino acids. The CDR3: CSVGTSGIYEQYF. Written as DNA, the CDR3 is TGCAGCGTTGGGACTAGCGGAATCTACGAGCAGTACTTC.

The chain couples TRBV6-6 to TRBJ1-5; D not resolved. The CDR3 runs 17 residues. Germline V gene data show CDR1 as MNHNY and CDR2 as SVGAGI (reference sequence). V lost 7 bases and J lost 3, with 22 bases in between. CDR3 in DNA: TGTGCCAGCACCCCACCGGGATCGGGCAATAACAATCAGCCCCAGCATTTT. Translation: CASTPPGSGNNNQPQHF.

For this clonotype: One end of the junction varies from germline; a read error may be responsible. The chain employs TRBV7-8 and TRBJ2-2; the match to TRBD2 covers 9 bases. The length of the CDR3 is 17 residues. Germline V gene sequence: CDR1 SGHVS, CDR2 FQNEAQ. The CDR3 protein is CASGLVVAGDNTGELFF. CDR3 in DNA: TGTGCCAGCGGCTTAGTAGTAGCGGGGGATAACACCGGGGAGCTGTTTTTT.

This clonotype was detected a few times. This chain connects TRBV11-2 to TRBJ1-6; D not resolved. The CDR3 contains 15 residues. V was cut by 7 bases and J by 10 bases, with 20 bases left in between. Germline V gene sequence: CDR1 SGHAT, CDR2 FQNNGV. DNA of the CDR3: TGTGCCAGCACCGCTATACTAAGTTTGGGATCACCCCTCCACTTT. Amino acid sequence: CASTAILSLGSPLHF. The complete variable domain, with remaining parts taken from reference TRBV11-2 and TRBJ1-6, reads EAGVAQSPRYKIIEKRQSVAFWCNPISGHATLYWYQQILGQGPKLLIQFQNNGVVDDSQLPKDRFSAERLKGVDSTLKIQPAKLEDSAVYLCASTAILSLGSPLHFGNGTRLTVT.

A single count supports this clonotype. This chain links TRBV5-4 with TRBJ2-2; the match to TRBD1 covers 9 bases. This CDR3 has 15 residues. The germline V gene encodes CDR1 SGHNT and CDR2 YYREEE (reference sequence). V trimming: 5 bases; J trimming: 4 bases; junction bases outside the gene matches: 6. The CDR3, as DNA: TGTGCCAGCAGGGATGGACAGGGGCCCACCGGGGAGCTGTTTTTT. This sequence encodes CASRDGQGPTGELFF. The whole variable domain, filled in from reference TRBV5-4 and TRBJ2-2, reads ETGVTQSPTHLIKTRGQQVTLRCSSQSGHNTVSWYQQALGQGPQFIFQYYREEENGRGNFPPRFSGLQFPNYSSELNVNALELDDSALYLCASRDGQGPTGELFFGEGSRLTVL.